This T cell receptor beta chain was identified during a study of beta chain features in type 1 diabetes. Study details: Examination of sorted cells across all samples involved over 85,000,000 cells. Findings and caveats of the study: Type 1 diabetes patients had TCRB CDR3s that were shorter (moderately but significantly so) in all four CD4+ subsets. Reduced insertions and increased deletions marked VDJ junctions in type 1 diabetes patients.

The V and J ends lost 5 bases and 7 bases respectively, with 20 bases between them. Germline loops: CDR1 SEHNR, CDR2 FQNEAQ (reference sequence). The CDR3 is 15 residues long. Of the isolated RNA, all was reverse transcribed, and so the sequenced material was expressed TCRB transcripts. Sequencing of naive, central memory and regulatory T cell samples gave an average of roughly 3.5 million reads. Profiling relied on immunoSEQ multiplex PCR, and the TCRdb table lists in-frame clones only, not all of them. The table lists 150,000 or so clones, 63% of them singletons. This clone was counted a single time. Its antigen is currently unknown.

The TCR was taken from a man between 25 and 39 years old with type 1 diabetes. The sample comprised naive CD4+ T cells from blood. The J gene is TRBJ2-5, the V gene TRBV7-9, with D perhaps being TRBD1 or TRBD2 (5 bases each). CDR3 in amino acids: CASSPHESGGATQYF. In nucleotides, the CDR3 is TGTGCCAGCAGCCCCCATGAGTCTGGGGGTGCGACCCAGTACTTC. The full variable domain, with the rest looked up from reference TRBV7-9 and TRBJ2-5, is DTGVSQNPRHKITKRGQNVTFRCDPISEHNRLYWYRQTLGQGPEFLTYFQNEAQLEKSRLLSDRFSAERPKGSFSTLEIQRTEQGDSAMYLCASSPHESGGATQYFGPGTRLLVL.